Each of the 32 T cell receptor beta chains below was sequenced from the same sample in a study of T cells after yellow fever vaccination. TCRdb called the 5' RACE reads again in MiXCR, with one record for every CDR3 protein. The profile shows hundreds of thousands of distinct CDR3 sequences, roughly an eighth of them singletons. Sequencing used PBMCs, obtained on the day of the yellow fever booster vaccination. These receptors all come from a young man who received the YFV17D yellow fever vaccine.

V gene TRBV27 combines with J gene TRBJ2-5, with D uncertain. The V end lost 5 bases, the J end lost 4 bases, and 14 bases lay between the germline ends. The CDR3 contains 14 residues. The germline gives CDR1 MNHEY, CDR2 SMNVEV (reference sequence). The CDR3 is CASSRGWAPETQYF. CDR3 in DNA: TGTGCCAGCAGTCGCGGCTGGGCCCCAGAGACCCAGTACTTC.

There are a few counts of this clonotype. The chain links TRBV29-1 to TRBJ2-6; D is unclear. Germline lookup yields CDR1 SQVTM and CDR2 ANQGSEA. Trimming stripped 5 bases from V and 1 base from J, with 3 bases between. The CDR3 spans 12 residues. CDR3 in amino acids: CSVLSGANVLTF. In DNA form, the CDR3 reads TGCAGCGTTCTTTCTGGGGCCAACGTCCTGACTTTC.

The sample holds a few counts of this clonotype. This chain joins TRBV7-2 and TRBJ2-7; D uncertain. Germline CDR1 is SGHTA and CDR2 is FQGNSA. V gave up 1 base and J gave up 2 bases, with 9 bases separating them. This CDR3 comprises 14 residues. The CDR3 sequence is CASSLDAPTYEQYF. The CDR3, as DNA: TGTGCCAGCAGCTTAGATGCTCCTACCTACGAGCAGTACTTC.

The chain carries TRBV5-4 and TRBJ1-2; TRBD1 aligns across 11 bases. CDR3 length equals 16 residues. CDR1 is SGHNT, CDR2 YYREEE, per germline (reference sequence). The V segment lost 0 bases and the J segment 3 bases; nucleotides outside the gene matches: 4. The CDR3, as DNA: TGTGCCAGCAGCTTGGGAGGGACAGGGGGAGACTATGGCTACACCTTC. Protein: CASSLGGTGGDYGYTF.

V is TRBV11-2 and J is TRBJ2-1; 8 bases align to TRBD2. The CDR3 is 12 residues long. The V segment lost 6 bases and the J segment 13 bases; nucleotides outside the gene matches: 8. Germline CDR1 and CDR2: SGHAT and FQNNGV. The CDR3 coding sequence is TGTGCCAGCAGGCAACCTCGGGAGGGTCAGTTCTTC. The encoded protein is CASRQPREGQFF.

The chain links TRBV7-9 to TRBJ2-7, with D unclear. From germline, CDR1 is SEHNR and CDR2 FQNEAQ (reference sequence). This CDR3 region has 13 residues. Trimming took off 1 base at V and 6 bases at J, with 10 bases between the two ends. CDR3: CASSLEESAEQYF. CDR3 nucleotide sequence: TGTGCCAGCAGCTTAGAAGAATCCGCCGAGCAGTACTTC. Supplemented by reference TRBV7-9 and TRBJ2-7, the full variable domain reads DTGVSQNPRHKITKRGQNVTFRCDPISEHNRLYWYRQTLGQGPEFLTYFQNEAQLEKSRLLSDRFSAERPKGSFSTLEIQRTEQGDSAMYLCASSLEESAEQYFGPGTRLTVT.

For the CDR3, the DNA is TGTGCCAGCAGCCAGGTTGCGGGTTCACCCCTCCACTTT. This translates into CASSQVAGSPLHF. The rearrangement joins TRBV3-1 to TRBJ1-6; D unclear. CDR1 LGHDT and CDR2 YNNKEL come from the germline V gene (reference sequence). This CDR3 contains 13 residues. V lost 3 bases, J lost 9 bases, and 9 bases lay in between.

The chain recombines TRBV10-3 with TRBJ2-7, with D possibly TRBD1 on 6 matching bases. Between the trimmed V and J ends, which lost 3 bases and 2 bases, there was a span of 11 bases. From germline, CDR1 is ENHRY and CDR2 SYGVKD. The CDR3 spans 14 residues. The CDR3 region is CAISDSGTPYEQYF. CDR3 DNA: TGTGCCATCAGTGACTCTGGGACACCCTACGAGCAGTACTTC.

This clonotype was found a few times. The chain recombines TRBV12-3 or TRBV12-4 with TRBJ2-7; no definite D call. CDR3 length: 11 amino acids. Trimming removed 8 bases at V and 1 base at J, with 6 bases between. CDR3 sequence reads: CASGPSYEQYF. The CDR3 DNA reads as TGTGCCAGCGGCCCTTCCTACGAGCAGTACTTC.

This clonotype was seen a handful of times. This chain uses TRBV7-8 with TRBJ2-3; 9 bases match TRBD2. Germline V lookup: CDR1 SGHVS, CDR2 FQNEAQ. The CDR3 covers 15 residues. V trimming: 2 bases; J trimming: 4 bases; junction bases outside the gene matches: 4. The CDR3 spells CASSLWRLAADTQYF. The CDR3 bases are TGTGCCAGCAGCTTATGGAGACTAGCGGCAGATACGCAGTATTTT.

This clonotype occurred a few times. This chain uses TRBV5-1 with TRBJ2-1; weak D call: TRBD2 (6 bases). Germline CDR1 is SGHRS and CDR2 is YFSETQ. The CDR3 loop spans 16 amino acids. The V end was cut by 2 bases, the J end by 1 base, with 13 bases between. CDR3 in DNA: TGCGCCAGCAGCTTTGCGGGGCAAGTATCCTACAATGAGCAGTTCTTC. Translation: CASSFAGQVSYNEQFF.

This chain joins TRBV20-1 and TRBJ1-6; the D is unclear. This CDR3 is 14 amino acids long. The germline V gene has CDR1 DFQATT and CDR2 SNEGSKA (reference sequence). V was trimmed by 8 bases and J by 7 bases, leaving 18 bases between them. CDR3 DNA: TGCAGTCCCCGGGTGGGCCACCCCAATTCACCCCTCCACTTT. Translating it yields CSPRVGHPNSPLHF.

This clonotype appeared a few times. The genes are TRBV7-9 and TRBJ2-3; the match to TRBD2 covers 7 bases. Unmatched junction bases numbered 3, after V lost 2 bases and J lost 1 base. CDR1 and CDR2 from the germline V gene are SEHNR and FQNEAQ (reference sequence). This CDR3 region has 15 residues. DNA of the CDR3: TGTGCCAGCAGCTTAAGCGGGACCGGCACAGATACGCAGTATTTT. Translated: CASSLSGTGTDTQYF. The full variable domain, rest sourced from reference TRBV7-9 and TRBJ2-3, is DTGVSQNPRHKITKRGQNVTFRCDPISEHNRLYWYRQTLGQGPEFLTYFQNEAQLEKSRLLSDRFSAERPKGSFSTLEIQRTEQGDSAMYLCASSLSGTGTDTQYFGPGTRLTVL.

The rearrangement uses TRBV6-2 or TRBV6-3 and TRBJ2-6, with a tentative D call TRBD1 (5 bases). The CDR3 consists of 15 residues. Germline V CDR1 and CDR2: MNHEY, SVGEGT. The germline V and J ends were trimmed by 5 bases and 6 bases, with 14 bases remaining between them. CDR3 sequence: CASSTTGKAANVLTF. For the CDR3, the DNA is TGTGCCAGCAGTACCACAGGTAAAGCGGCCAACGTCCTGACTTTC.

V is TRBV5-1 and J is TRBJ1-1, with D perhaps TRBD1 (6 bases). Germline V lookup: CDR1 SGHRS, CDR2 YFSETQ. The CDR3 runs to 14 residues. Trimming stripped 3 bases from V and 1 base from J, with 10 bases between. This CDR3 reads CASSSKQGNTEAFF. The DNA for the CDR3 is TGCGCCAGCAGCTCCAAACAGGGGAACACTGAAGCTTTCTTT. Based on the CDR3 plus reference TRBV5-1 and TRBJ1-1, the full variable domain is KAGVTQTPRYLIKTRGQQVTLSCSPISGHRSVSWYQQTPGQGLQFLFEYFSETQRNKGNFPGRFSGRQFSNSRSEMNVSTLELGDSALYLCASSSKQGNTEAFFGQGTRLTVV.

This clonotype was detected only a few times. The chain links TRBV4-2 to TRBJ2-2; perhaps TRBD1 as D (9 bases). Per the germline V gene, CDR1 is LGHNA and CDR2 is YNFKEQ. The V gene lost 1 base and the J gene lost 6 bases, with 24 bases spanning the gap. The CDR3 is 19 residues long. As DNA, the CDR3 is TGTGCCAGCAGCCAAGGGGACAGGGCCGGGACTAGTGAGTCCGGGGAGCTGTTTTTT. Translated: CASSQGDRAGTSESGELFF.

In this sample, this clonotype turned up a few times. The genes are TRBV5-1 and TRBJ2-4; 9 bases agree with TRBD1. CDR1 SGHRS and CDR2 YFSETQ come from the germline V gene. J was trimmed by 9 bases and V by 4 bases; bases with no gene match: 11. The CDR3 length is 15 residues. In DNA form, the CDR3 reads TGCGCCAGCAGCCCGGATGGGACAGGGTATGTCATTCAGTACTTC. It encodes CASSPDGTGYVIQYF.

The rearrangement uses TRBV18 and TRBJ2-7, with TRBD2 matching 13 bases. Trimming cost V 6 bases and J 6 bases; bases outside gene matches: 8. Germline V CDR1 and CDR2: KGHSH, LQKENI. The CDR3 sequence is 15 residues long. CDR3 DNA: TGTGCCAGCTCTCCCGAGGGACTAGCGGGATCCGAGCAGTACTTC. It encodes CASSPEGLAGSEQYF.

The rearrangement uses TRBV5-1 and TRBJ2-3; 9 bases map to TRBD2. J was trimmed by 2 bases and V by 3 bases; bases with no gene match: 10. The CDR3 runs to 17 residues. CDR1 is SGHRS and CDR2 is YFSETQ in the germline V gene. CDR3 DNA sequence: TGCGCCAGCAGCTCCGGACAGTCTAGCGGGAACACAGATACGCAGTATTTT. It encodes CASSSGQSSGNTDTQYF.

Only a few counts were recorded for this clonotype. The chain combines TRBV18 with TRBJ1-1, with D uncertain. Trimming removed 2 bases from V and 4 bases from J, with 8 bases in between. This CDR3 contains 13 residues. Per the germline V gene, CDR1 is KGHSH and CDR2 is LQKENI. The CDR3 loop is CASSPNMGTEAFF. In nucleotides, the CDR3 is TGTGCCAGCTCACCAAATATGGGCACTGAAGCTTTCTTT.

The rearrangement links TRBV5-6 to TRBJ2-4, with D perhaps TRBD2 (6 bases). The CDR3 runs 14 residues. Germline V gives CDR1 SGHDT, CDR2 YYEEEE. V lost 4 bases and J 8 bases, leaving 16 bases between the germline ends. The CDR3 here is CASSRDFAGYIQYF. The CDR3 DNA reads as TGTGCCAGCAGCCGGGACTTTGCCGGTTACATTCAGTACTTC. The variable domain in full, with the rest retrieved from reference TRBV5-6 and TRBJ2-4, is DAGVTQSPTHLIKTRGQQVTLRCSPKSGHDTVSWYQQALGQGPQFIFQYYEEEERQRGNFPDRFSGHQFPNYSSELNVNALLLGDSALYLCASSRDFAGYIQYFGAGTRLSVL.

The rearrangement joins TRBV20-1 to TRBJ1-1; no definite D call. The CDR3 totals 11 residues. V was pared by 3 bases and J by 11 bases, with 13 bases between. CDR1 is DFQATT, CDR2 SNEGSKA, per germline (reference sequence). The CDR3 nucleotides are TGCAGTGCTAGCGATCGTGTTGTCGCTTTCTTT. Residues: CSASDRVVAFF.

This clonotype was seen many times. The chain has TRBV4-3 and TRBJ2-7, with TRBD1 identical over 8 bases. V was pared by 4 bases and J by 2 bases, with 4 bases of the junction left unmatched. Germline V gene lookup returns CDR1 LGHNA and CDR2 YSLEER. The CDR3 covers 14 residues. CDR3 residues: CASSPQQGAYEQYF. The CDR3, as DNA: TGCGCCAGCAGCCCCCAACAGGGGGCCTACGAGCAGTACTTC.

The chain uses TRBV7-2 and TRBJ1-2, with unresolved D. V dropped 3 bases and J dropped 7 bases, with 15 bases sitting between them. This CDR3 has 14 amino acids. In germline, CDR1 is SGHTA, CDR2 FQGNSA. DNA of the CDR3: TGTGCCAGCAGCTTTTACGGATGGTTAGGTGGCTACACCTTC. Its protein is CASSFYGWLGGYTF.

V usage is TRBV30 and J usage is TRBJ2-7; 7 bases align to TRBD2. Looked up from germline, CDR1 is GTSNPN and CDR2 is SVGIG (reference sequence). The CDR3 contains 11 residues. With V trimmed by 3 bases and J by 4 bases, 0 bases remained unmatched. CDR3 amino acids: CAWRGGYEQYF. The DNA of the CDR3 is TGTGCCTGGAGGGGAGGGTACGAGCAGTACTTC.

This clonotype was detected ten times or more. This rearrangement joins TRBV20-1 to TRBJ2-2, with D unclear. Per germline, CDR1 DFQATT and CDR2 SNEGSKA (reference sequence). V gave up 1 base and J gave up 2 bases, with 8 bases separating them. CDR3 length: 14 residues. In nucleotides, the CDR3 is TGCAGTGCTAGAGGGCAGCTAAACACCGGGGAGCTGTTTTTT. It yields the protein CSARGQLNTGELFF.

This clonotype was detected a few times. This sequence joins TRBV6-2 or TRBV6-3 and TRBJ1-1; D not certain. V lost 0 bases and J lost 2, with 7 bases in between. The CDR3 totals 14 residues. Germline values: CDR1 MNHEY, CDR2 SVGEGT. The CDR3 sequence: CASSYSLRNTEAFF. The CDR3 nucleotides read TGTGCCAGCAGTTACTCGCTTCGAAACACTGAAGCTTTCTTT.

V gene TRBV9 combines with J gene TRBJ2-3, with TRBD2 matching over 8 bases. The V gene's germline CDR1 is SGDLS and CDR2 YYNGEE. The CDR3 is 15 residues long. J was trimmed by 6 bases and V by 2 bases; bases with no gene match: 8. DNA of the CDR3: TGTGCCAGCAGCGTTTCTACTAGCGGACCGGATACGCAGTATTTT. Residues: CASSVSTSGPDTQYF. Full variable domain (rest looked up from reference TRBV9 and TRBJ2-3): DSGVTQTPKHLITATGQRVTLRCSPRSGDLSVYWYQQSLDQGLQFLIQYYNGEERAKGNILERFSAQQFPDLHSELNLSSLELGDSALYFCASSVSTSGPDTQYFGPGTRLTVL.

This clonotype was counted a few times. The chain employs TRBV10-3 and TRBJ2-2; weak D call: TRBD2 (6 bases). This CDR3 spans 17 amino acids. The V and J ends lost 1 base and 1 base respectively, with 13 bases between them. Looked up from germline, CDR1 is ENHRY and CDR2 is SYGVKD. CDR3 sequence (DNA): TGTGCCATCAGTGAGTTGGCGGGGCGGGAGAACACCGGGGAGCTGTTTTTT. Translated: CAISELAGRENTGELFF.

This clonotype was seen more than once but under ten times. This rearrangement joins TRBV7-2 to TRBJ2-7; TRBD2 agrees at 9 bases. The CDR3 loop spans 16 amino acids. CDR1 SGHTA and CDR2 FQGNSA come from the germline V gene. Trimming removed 5 bases from V and 2 bases from J; junction bases left unmatched: 10. This CDR3 reads CASSTLAGASPYEQYF. The CDR3 nucleotides are TGTGCCAGCAGCACATTAGCGGGAGCGTCTCCCTACGAGCAGTACTTC.

In its sample, this clonotype was seen a few times. The rearrangement uses TRBV12-3 or TRBV12-4 and TRBJ2-5, with D possibly being TRBD2 (5 bases). With 5 bases removed from V and 6 bases from J, the gap between germline ends came to 10 bases. There are 12 residues in the CDR3. DNA for the CDR3: TGTGCCAGCAGTATACAGCGGAAGACCCAGTACTTC. Translated: CASSIQRKTQYF.

The DNA for the CDR3 is TGTGCCAGCAGCCGACAAGGACAGGGAGACACTGAAGCTTTCTTT. This sequence encodes CASSRQGQGDTEAFF. J is TRBJ1-1 and V is TRBV4-2, with 8 bases lining up with TRBD1. The CDR3 sequence is 15 residues long. The germline V gene has CDR1 LGHNA and CDR2 YNFKEQ. Unmatched junction bases numbered 7, after V lost 4 bases and J lost 3 bases.